The 16 T cell receptor beta chains below were found in one sample sequenced in a study of preoperative IRX-2 immunotherapy in early breast cancer. As for treatment: preoperative locoregional IRX-2 cytokine immunotherapy. Libraries were prepared by immunoSEQ multiplex PCR; TCRdb keeps only in-frame clonotypes and omits some of them. The table shows under 50,000 clones, with roughly four fifths occurring only once. The specimen was lymph node tissue, collected after IRX-2 immunotherapy. The receptors were gathered from a human donor with breast cancer.

This chain connects TRBV7-6 to TRBJ1-2; 7 nucleotides align to TRBD1. Looked up from germline, CDR1 is SGHVS and CDR2 is FNYEAQ. V shed 4 bases and J 3 bases; nucleotides not matched to a gene: 8. This CDR3 spans 15 amino acids. The CDR3 sequence is CASSSNSGTDYGYTF. CDR3 coding DNA: TGTGCCAGCAGCTCTAATTCCGGGACAGACTATGGCTACACCTTC.

CDR3 DNA: TGTGCCAGCAGTTCCCAGGGCGTCGGCTACACCTTC. It codes for CASSSQGVGYTF. This chain uses TRBV6-8 with TRBJ1-2; a possible D gene is TRBD1 (5 bases). With 4 bases removed from V and 8 bases from J, the gap between germline ends came to 11 bases. The CDR3 spans 12 residues. Germline V CDR1 and CDR2: MNHGY, SAAAGT.

This clone was detected only once. The rearrangement uses TRBV28 and TRBJ2-3; D unclear. Looked up from germline, CDR1 is MDHEN and CDR2 is SYDVKM. The CDR3 contains 14 residues. Trimming shortened V by 6 bases and J by 2 bases, and 12 bases separated the two germline ends. CDR3 bases: TGTGCCAGCAGCCCCATACGCTTCACAGATACGCAGTATTTT. As protein: CASSPIRFTDTQYF.

This rearrangement joins TRBV1 to TRBJ1-5; the table calls TRBD1, which could not be checked here. TRBV1 has pseudogene status. The length of the CDR3 is 17 residues. The CDR3 bases are TGCGCCAGCAGCCAGGGGGGGCAGGGGGCTGGCAATCAGCCCCAGCATTTT. Translated, it gives CASSQGGQGAGNQPQHF.

This chain joins TRBV5-1 and TRBJ2-1; D not certain. The CDR3 covers 14 residues. The germline gives CDR1 SGHRS, CDR2 YFSETQ. The V end was cut by 2 bases, the J end by 3 bases, with 9 bases between. The CDR3 DNA is TGCGCCAGCAGCTTTGGTGCGAGCTACAATGAGCAGTTCTTC. Translation gives CASSFGASYNEQFF.

The chain couples TRBV5-1 to TRBJ1-4, with TRBD1 identical over 8 bases. The CDR3 is made up of 15 amino acids. From germline, CDR1 is SGHRS and CDR2 YFSETQ. J gave up 4 bases and V 4 bases, and 6 bases lay outside the gene matches. CDR3 residues: CASSEGTGGNEKLFF. Written as DNA, the CDR3 is TGCGCCAGCAGCGAGGGGACAGGAGGTAATGAAAAACTGTTTTTT.

The chain uses TRBV11-3 and TRBJ2-3, with 7 bases lining up with TRBD1. CDR1 is SGHNT and CDR2 is YENEEA in the germline V gene. This CDR3 has 18 residues. V shed 2 bases and J 0 bases; nucleotides not matched to a gene: 11. CDR3 nucleotides: TGTGCCAGCAGCTTAACCGGGACAGCCTACGAAAGCACAGATACGCAGTATTTT. It yields the protein CASSLTGTAYESTDTQYF.

V is TRBV6-8 and J is TRBJ1-2; D remains ambiguous. The CDR3 totals 13 residues. Per the germline V gene, CDR1 is MNHGY and CDR2 is SAAAGT. Trimming left V 0 bases short and J 6 bases short, with 8 bases between. CDR3 residues: CASSYSEADGYTF. The CDR3, as DNA: TGTGCCAGCAGTTACTCGGAAGCGGATGGCTACACCTTC.

The chain is built from TRBV18 and TRBJ1-1, with D unclear. Trimming shortened V by 0 bases and J by 11 bases, and 16 bases separated the two germline ends. Germline lookup yields CDR1 KGHSH and CDR2 LQKENI. This CDR3 has 14 residues. This CDR3 is CASSPPSGNLNAFF. The CDR3 region has the DNA TGTGCCAGCTCACCACCGTCGGGGAACCTGAACGCTTTCTTT.

CDR3: CASSPREPIRGAFF. The CDR3 region has the DNA TGTGCCAGCAGCCCTAGGGAACCAATTCGGGGAGCTTTCTTT. The J gene is TRBJ1-1, the V gene TRBV11-3; unclear D gene. Germline assignment: CDR1 SGHNT and CDR2 YENEEA. The CDR3 contains 14 residues. Deletions cut 5 bases from V and 10 bases from J, with 20 bases between.

The genes are TRBV6-8 and TRBJ2-7; 8 bases agree with TRBD1. This CDR3 is built from 14 residues. The germline V gene encodes CDR1 MNHGY and CDR2 SAAAGT. The J segment lost 4 bases and the V segment lost 10 bases, leaving 12 bases of the junction unmatched. CDR3 nucleotides: TGTGCCATCAGGACAGGGCACGGGTTATACGAGCAGTACTTC. Protein: CAIRTGHGLYEQYF.

This CDR3 is CASSPHGPQAGEKLFF. CDR3 DNA: TGTGCCAGCAGTCCACATGGGCCCCAGGCTGGCGAAAAACTGTTTTTT. The chain combines TRBV28 with TRBJ1-4; D remains unclear. Trimming left V 5 bases short and J 8 bases short, with 21 bases between. CDR1 is MDHEN and CDR2 is SYDVKM in the germline V gene. CDR3 length: 16 residues. The whole variable domain, filled in from reference TRBV28 and TRBJ1-4, reads DVKVTQSSRYLVKRTGEKVFLECVQDMDHENMFWYRQDPGLGLRLIYFSYDVKMKEKGDIPEGYSVSREKKERFSLILESASTNQTSMYLCASSPHGPQAGEKLFFGSGTQLSVL.

DNA for the CDR3: TGTGCCAGCAGCCCGACAGGGTCCCGCGGCTACACCTTC. This encodes CASSPTGSRGYTF. The V gene is TRBV14, the J gene TRBJ1-2, with TRBD1 identical over 7 bases. There are 13 residues in the CDR3. CDR1 is SGHDN, CDR2 FVKESK, per germline. V lost 4 bases, J lost 8 bases, and 7 bases stayed unmatched.

This clone was recorded only once. V is TRBV4-1 and J is TRBJ2-5; no clear D gene. Germline CDR1 and CDR2: MGHRA and YSYEKL. V dropped 0 bases and J dropped 4 bases, with 12 bases sitting between them. The CDR3 is made up of 15 amino acids. CDR3 nucleotides: TGCGCCAGCAGCCAAGATTACCCCCCCCGAGAGACCCAGTACTTC. This codes for CASSQDYPPRETQYF.

V gene TRBV6-8 combines with J gene TRBJ1-4, with TRBD1 matching 7 bases. The CDR3 runs 14 residues. Germline V gene lookup returns CDR1 MNHGY and CDR2 SAAAGT. V lost 7 bases, J lost 6 bases, and 8 bases stayed unmatched. DNA of the CDR3: TGTGCCAGCAACGACAGGGATAATGATGAAAAACTGTTTTTT. Its protein product is CASNDRDNDEKLFF.

CDR3 amino acids: CASSFARIGGDEQYF. CDR3 bases: TGTGCCAGCAGCTTTGCTCGTATTGGGGGGGACGAGCAGTACTTC. This chain uses TRBV12-1 with TRBJ2-7; TRBD2, the table's D call, lacks a check against the DNA. TRBV12-1 is designated a pseudogene. The CDR3 has 15 residues.